This T cell receptor beta chain was sequenced for a study of CD8+ T cells in alopecia areata (dated by TCRdb to the late 2010s). Background for the entire study: The treated patients took part in an open-label pilot trial in which moderate-to-severe alopecia areata was treated with oral tofacitinib at 5 to 10 mg twice daily. Patients stayed on tofacitinib for 6 to 18 months and then had 6 months of follow-up off drug so that delayed response and recurrence could be assessed. In both human patients and the C3H/HeJ mouse model, the study applied high-throughput TCRbeta sequencing to look at T cell clonal expansion in alopecia areata. Human TCRbeta sequencing covered scalp tissue and sorted CD4+ and CD8+ peripheral blood T cells from patchy and totalis/universalis alopecia areata patients and healthy controls. Biopsies were taken from tofacitinib-treated patients at baseline and again at 4 and 24 weeks into treatment, and several of those patients also had a later scalp biopsy. Clonality in the scalp was compared among normal scalp (n=4), patchy alopecia areata scalp (n=8), and alopecia totalis/universalis scalp (n=8). RNA came from the PAXgene miRNA kit for fixed scalp, the miRNeasy kit for PBMCs, and the RNeasy kit for mouse skin. TCRbeta CDR3 regions were amplified by immunoSEQ multiplex PCR using 35 Vbeta forward and 13 Jbeta reverse primers. Broader findings and caveats from the paper: Lesional scalp, especially in alopecia totalis/universalis, showed higher clonality and more expanded CD8+ clones than normal scalp, suggesting antigenic drive. Resident alphabeta T cells in normal human skin are also sequenced, complicating scalp TCR repertoire analysis, unlike mouse skin dominated by gammadelta T cells. TCR sequences shared between patients were less clear than in mice, possibly partly because of HLA diversity in the patient population.

There are 14 amino acids in the CDR3, from cysteine to phenylalanine inclusive. Kept here is only the CDR3 DNA, which spans 42 bases and is read in frame from base 1. In the germline V gene, CDR1 corresponds to SGHVS and CDR2 to FQNEAQ. The V end gives up 2 bases and the J end 8 bases, leaving 7 bases in the junction not matched to a gene. Comments on this clone: This receptor's antigen is unknown. It has no much larger one-base neighbor in the sample; base qualities were not kept.

The library relied on the immunoSEQ multiplex PCR assay. To provide template for TCR sequencing, every sample had RNA extracted and reverse transcribed into cDNA. First-strand cDNA was synthesized using SuperScript III with a 2:1 mix of oligo-dT and random hexamers. A synthetic immune receptor repertoire was used to assess amplification bias, and residual bias was removed computationally. In the original analysis: Raw reads were preprocessed to remove errors, and CDR3 was defined by IMGT conventions from the conserved cysteine to phenylalanine. To get clonality, Shannon entropy was normalized by log2 of the number of productive unique TCRs and the result was subtracted from 1. Scalp TCRbeta sequences were cross-referenced with sorted blood CD4 and CD8 repertoires so that the CD4 or CD8 identity of scalp clones could be inferred. TCRdb stores this immuneACCESS table with in-frame sequences only. Part of the clones is absent; in the studies checked, under half of the shortfall reflects unresolved V genes, and no reason is known for the rest. Clone size and V and J calls were adopted from that table, with D and trimming inferred from the DNA. The sample has 110,000 to 150,000 clones on record, about 60% of them singletons. Of the sample, 5% to 7% falls within the top ten clones.

The label giving this sample's time point can be read as: baseline before oral tofacitinib. Peripheral blood and lesional scalp punch biopsies were obtained from patients with alopecia areata. PBMCs were isolated by density centrifugation and stained for CD3, CD4 and CD8, and CD4+ and CD8+ T cells were sorted on a FACSAria. The rearrangement combines TRBV7-8 with TRBJ1-2, with 8 bases aligning to TRBD1. The TCR originated in a human donor with alopecia areata. The sample was CD4+ T cells sorted from blood, taken at week 0. The nucleotide sequence is given as TGTGCCAGCAGCTTAACCGACAGGGGTTGGGGCTACACCTTC. It translates as CASSLTDRGWGYTF. The CDR3, completed at both ends by the reference TRBV7-8 and TRBJ1-2 genes, gives the full variable domain GAGVSQSPRYKVAKRGQDVALRCDPISGHVSLFWYQQALGQGPEFLTYFQNEAQLDKSGLPSDRFFAERPEGSVSTLKIQRTQQEDSAVYLCASSLTDRGWGYTFGSGTRLTVV.